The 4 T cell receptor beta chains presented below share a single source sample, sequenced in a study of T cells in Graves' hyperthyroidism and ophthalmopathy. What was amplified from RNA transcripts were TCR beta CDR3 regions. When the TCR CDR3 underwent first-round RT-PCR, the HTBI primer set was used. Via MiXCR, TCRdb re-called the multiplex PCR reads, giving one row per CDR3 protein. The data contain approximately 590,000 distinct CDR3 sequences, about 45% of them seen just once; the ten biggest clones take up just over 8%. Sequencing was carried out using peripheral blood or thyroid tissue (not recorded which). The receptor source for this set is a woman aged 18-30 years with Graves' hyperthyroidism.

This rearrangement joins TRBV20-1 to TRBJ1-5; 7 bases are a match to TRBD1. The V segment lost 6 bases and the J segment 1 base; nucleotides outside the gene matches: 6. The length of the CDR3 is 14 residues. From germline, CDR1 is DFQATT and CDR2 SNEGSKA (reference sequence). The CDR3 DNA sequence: TGCAGTGCACCTGCAGGGGGGAGCAATCAGCCCCAGCATTTT. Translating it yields CSAPAGGSNQPQHF.

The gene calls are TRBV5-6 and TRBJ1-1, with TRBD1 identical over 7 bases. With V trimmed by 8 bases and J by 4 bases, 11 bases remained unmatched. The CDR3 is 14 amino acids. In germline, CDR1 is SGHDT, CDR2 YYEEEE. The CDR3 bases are TGTGCCAGAGGGGTCGGACAGGAGAGCACTGAAGCTTTCTTT. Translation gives CARGVGQESTEAFF.

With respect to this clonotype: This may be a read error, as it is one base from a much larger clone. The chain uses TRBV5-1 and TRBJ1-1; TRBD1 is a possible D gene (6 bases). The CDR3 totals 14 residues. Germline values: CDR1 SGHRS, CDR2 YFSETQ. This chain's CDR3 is CASSIGGAEREALF. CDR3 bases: TGCGCCAGCAGTATCGGGGGGGCAGAACGTGAAGCTCTCTTT.

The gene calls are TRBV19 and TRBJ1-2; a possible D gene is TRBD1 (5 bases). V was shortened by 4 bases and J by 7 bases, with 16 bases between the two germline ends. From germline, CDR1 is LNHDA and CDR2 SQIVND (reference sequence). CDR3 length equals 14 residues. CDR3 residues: CASSSFQGSGGYTF. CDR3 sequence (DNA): TGTGCCAGTAGTAGCTTCCAGGGAAGTGGTGGCTACACCTTC. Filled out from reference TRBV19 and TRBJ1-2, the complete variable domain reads DGGITQSPKYLFRKEGQNVTLSCEQNLNHDAMYWYRQDPGQGLRLIYYSQIVNDFQKGDIAEGYSVSREKKESFPLTVTSAQKNPTAFYLCASSSFQGSGGYTFGSGTRLTVV.